These 18 T cell receptor beta chains share one sample of origin, sequenced in a study of T cell responses to AZD1222 COVID-19 vaccine. TCRdb's copy holds only in-frame clones and misses some; the assay was immunoSEQ multiplex PCR. The table shows 100,000 to 150,000 clones, with approximately 88% occurring only once. The sequenced sample was peripheral blood, obtained on day 0 of AZD1222 vaccination. Receptors were obtained from an adult in good health.

CDR3 sequence: CASSSVTGANYGYTF. The CDR3 DNA reads TGTGCCAGCAGCTCTGTGACAGGGGCCAACTATGGCTACACCTTC. This chain joins TRBV5-4 and TRBJ1-2; 8 bases agree with TRBD1. The CDR3 runs to 15 residues. The V and J ends lost 3 bases and 2 bases, in that order; junction bases with no gene match: 6. Germline loops: CDR1 SGHNT, CDR2 YYREEE (reference sequence).

V and J are TRBV4-2 and TRBJ1-1; TRBD1 might be the D (6 bases). Germline assignment: CDR1 LGHNA and CDR2 YNFKEQ. The CDR3 contains 16 residues. Deletions cut 0 bases from V and 9 bases from J, with 20 bases between. The CDR3 region has the DNA TGTGCCAGCAGCCAAGAAGAGGGGGGCCGAGGGACTAAAGCTTTCTTT. Translated: CASSQEEGGRGTKAFF.

CDR3 residues: CAWTALGTEAFF. In nucleotides, the CDR3 is TGTGCCTGGACGGCCCTGGGGACTGAAGCTTTCTTT. V gene TRBV30 combines with J gene TRBJ1-1, with no clear D. Germline CDR1 GTSNPN, CDR2 SVGIG (reference sequence). This CDR3 region has 12 residues. V lost 4 bases and J 5 bases, leaving 11 bases between the germline ends.

In regard to this clone: The same CDR3 also results from other DNA sequences found in this sample. The chain links TRBV5-1 to TRBJ1-2, with 9 bases identical to TRBD1. Losses at the gene ends were 0 bases for V and 6 bases for J; bases not matched to a gene: 0. This CDR3 is 13 amino acids long. The germline V gene has CDR1 SGHRS and CDR2 YFSETQ. This CDR3 reads CASSLGQGDGYTF. The CDR3 bases are TGCGCCAGCAGCTTGGGACAGGGGGATGGCTACACCTTC.

This rearrangement joins TRBV6-1 to TRBJ1-4; tentative D call: TRBD1 (6 bases). CDR1 and CDR2 from the germline V gene are MNHNS and SASEGT. The CDR3 totals 15 residues. The ends were cut back, 3 bases at V and 7 bases at J, with 15 bases in the middle. CDR3 protein: CASSEGGGSVEKLFF. DNA of the CDR3: TGTGCCAGCAGTGAGGGAGGGGGTTCTGTTGAAAAACTGTTTTTT.

This sequence joins TRBV7-3 and TRBJ1-1, with unresolved D. The germline V gene has CDR1 SGHTA and CDR2 FQGTGA. The CDR3 is 14 residues long. V was cut by 2 bases and J by 1 base, with 8 bases left in between. The DNA for the CDR3 is TGTGCCAGCAGCTTATCCGCACAGAACACTGAAGCTTTCTTT. Translation: CASSLSAQNTEAFF.

This clone was counted only a few times. The genes are TRBV5-1 and TRBJ1-2; weak D call: TRBD1 (5 bases). The CDR3 is 17 residues long. Per germline, CDR1 SGHRS and CDR2 YFSETQ. The V end lost 7 bases, the J end lost 5 bases, and 27 bases lay between the germline ends. Here the CDR3 reads CASAASSGPQTGYGYTF. The CDR3 DNA follows: TGCGCCAGCGCCGCCTCCTCCGGGCCGCAAACAGGATATGGCTACACCTTC.

Written as DNA, the CDR3 is TGTGCCAGCAGCTTTTTCTCCGGACTAGCGAAAACAGATACGCAGTATTTT. Amino acids: CASSFFSGLAKTDTQYF. J is TRBJ2-3 and V is TRBV5-6; 9 bases align to TRBD2. CDR3 length: 17 residues. Germline-derived CDR1 and CDR2 are SGHDT and YYEEEE. V lost 2 bases, J lost 3 bases, and 10 bases stayed unmatched.

This CDR3 is CASSLRGTMDEQFF. DNA of the CDR3: TGCGCCAGCAGCTTGAGGGGTACAATGGATGAGCAGTTCTTC. The chain combines TRBV5-1 with TRBJ2-1; D possibly corresponds to TRBD1 (5 bases). This CDR3 comprises 14 residues. Germline CDR1 and CDR2: SGHRS and YFSETQ. V gave up 1 base and J gave up 8 bases, with 13 bases separating them.

J is TRBJ2-6 and V is TRBV19; D not certain. The V gene's germline CDR1 is LNHDA and CDR2 SQIVND (reference sequence). This CDR3 is built from 15 residues. V lost 10 bases and J lost 0, with 13 bases in between. The CDR3 sequence: CATNARNSGANVLTF. CDR3 nucleotide sequence: TGTGCCACCAATGCGAGGAACTCTGGGGCCAACGTCCTGACTTTC.

This clone has a single count. V is TRBV4-3 and J is TRBJ1-4; D gene ambiguous. The CDR3 runs to 17 residues. V was pared by 4 bases and J by 3 bases, with 18 bases between. The germline V gene has CDR1 LGHNA and CDR2 YSLEER. The CDR3 sequence is CASSPFYGRLANEKLFF. The CDR3 DNA reads TGCGCCAGCAGCCCTTTCTACGGGCGATTGGCTAATGAAAAACTGTTTTTT.

The chain employs TRBV30 and TRBJ1-2; D may be TRBD1 (5 bases). Germline-derived CDR1 and CDR2 are GTSNPN and SVGIG (reference sequence). The CDR3 is made up of 14 amino acids. Trimming shortened V by 2 bases and J by 2 bases, and 12 bases separated the two germline ends. The CDR3 loop is CAWSKAWGNYGYTF. CDR3 sequence (DNA): TGTGCCTGGAGTAAGGCCTGGGGGAACTATGGCTACACCTTC.

The genes are TRBV7-9 and TRBJ2-3; TRBD1 matches 8 bases. V was pared by 10 bases and J by 5 bases, with 5 bases of the junction left unmatched. The germline V gene encodes CDR1 SEHNR and CDR2 FQNEAQ (reference sequence). The CDR3 loop spans 12 amino acids. CDR3 residues: CATQGAGDTQYF. The CDR3 region has the DNA TGTGCCACCCAGGGGGCTGGAGATACGCAGTATTTT.

This chain joins TRBV28 and TRBJ1-2, with 10 bases lining up with TRBD1. The CDR3 sequence is 16 residues long. The germline V gene has CDR1 MDHEN and CDR2 SYDVKM. V lost 5 bases to trimming and J lost 8 bases; unmatched junction nucleotides: 14. As DNA, the CDR3 is TGTGCCAGCAGTCCCGACAGGGGGCCCTACGGCAGGGGCTACACCTTC. Encoded protein: CASSPDRGPYGRGYTF.

CDR3 region: CASSFAAFF. As DNA, the CDR3 is TGTGCCAGCAGCTTCGCAGCTTTCTTT. The rearrangement links TRBV7-9 to TRBJ1-1; no firm D call. Germline assignment: CDR1 SEHNR and CDR2 FQNEAQ (reference sequence). The V and J ends lost 3 bases and 10 bases respectively, with 3 bases between them. The CDR3 runs to 9 residues.

V is TRBV19 and J is TRBJ1-2; TRBD1 matches at 7 bases. Losses at the gene ends were 0 bases for V and 3 bases for J; bases not matched to a gene: 7. Germline CDR1 and CDR2: LNHDA and SQIVND (reference sequence). The CDR3 covers 16 residues. CDR3 in DNA: TGTGCCAGTAGTATAGATCAGGCGGGACAGTACTATGGCTACACCTTC. Translating it yields CASSIDQAGQYYGYTF.

The V gene is TRBV5-6, the J gene TRBJ1-6, with a tentative D call TRBD1 (5 bases). CDR3 length equals 15 residues. Trimming pared 2 bases from V and 10 bases from J, leaving 16 bases between. CDR1 is SGHDT, CDR2 YYEEEE, per germline. Here the CDR3 reads CASSLQPTAGSPLHF. The CDR3 DNA reads TGTGCCAGCAGCTTACAACCGACCGCAGGGTCACCCCTCCACTTT.

This clone was observed once. The CDR3 DNA follows: TGTGCCAGCGGGGCAGGGTACGAGCAGTACTTC. It codes for CASGAGYEQYF. This chain uses TRBV9 with TRBJ2-7; the D gene is possibly TRBD1 (5 bases). Germline CDR1 is SGDLS and CDR2 is YYNGEE. The CDR3 extends over 11 amino acids. V lost 7 bases, J lost 4 bases, and 9 bases lay in between.